These 7 T cell receptor beta chains were sequenced from one sample in a study of T cells in Graves' hyperthyroidism and ophthalmopathy (dated by TCRdb to between 2017 and 2020). Libraries were constructed by multiplex PCR. Sequenced on an Illumina HiSeq 2000. TCR beta CDR3 regions were amplified from RNA transcripts. The first round of RT-PCR for the TCR CDR3 was performed with the HTBI primer set and the Qiagen OneStep RT-PCR kit. TCRdb trimmed the raw reads at Q25, called clones with MiXCR and kept productive beta chains. Each record represents a unique CDR3 protein, reported with the most common genes and DNA among its rows. The sample table shows roughly 100,000 distinct CDR3 sequences, and around 52% are seen once. Roughly 26% of the sample is held by the ten biggest clonotypes. The sequenced sample was blood. These receptors were taken from a woman aged 40 to 50 with Graves' hyperthyroidism.

The chain combines TRBV7-9 with TRBJ1-2, with a weak D call TRBD1 (5 bases). From germline, CDR1 is SEHNR and CDR2 FQNEAQ (reference sequence). CDR3 size: 14 residues. V lost 1 base and J 4 bases, leaving 10 bases between the germline ends. The CDR3 here is CASSLGRDSYGYTF. The CDR3 DNA sequence: TGTGCCAGCAGCTTAGGCAGGGATAGCTATGGCTACACCTTC.

This sequence joins TRBV29-1 and TRBJ2-5; 12 bases fit TRBD1. CDR3 size: 12 residues. J was trimmed by 5 bases and V by 7 bases; bases with no gene match: 2. CDR1 and CDR2 (germline): SQVTM, ANQGSEA. CDR3 coding DNA: TGCAGCGCGGGACAGGGGGCGGAGACCCAGTACTTC. Encoded protein: CSAGQGAETQYF. The variable domain in full, completed from reference TRBV29-1 and TRBJ2-5, reads SAVISQKPSRDICQRGTSLTIQCQVDSQVTMMFWYRQQPGQSLTLIATANQGSEATYESGFVIDKFPISRPNLTFSTLTVSNMSPEDSSIYLCSAGQGAETQYFGPGTRLLVL.

About this clonotype itself: A read error may account for a junction end that differs from germline. V usage is TRBV5-1 and J usage is TRBJ2-7; either TRBD1 or TRBD2 may fit D (7 bases each). The CDR3 runs to 15 residues. The germline gives CDR1 SGHRS, CDR2 YFSETQ. The chain's CDR3 is CASSLGGGSPYEQYF. CDR3 bases: TGTGCCAGCAGCTTAGGGGGCGGGAGTCCCTACGAGCAGTACTTC.

About this clonotype itself: A much larger clone is a single base away; this may be a read error. The V gene is TRBV7-9, the J gene TRBJ1-3; D might be TRBD1 (5 bases). This CDR3 region has 15 residues. CDR1 and CDR2 (germline): SEHNR, FQNEAQ (reference sequence). Trimming took 3 bases from V and 4 from J, leaving 13 bases between them. The CDR3 sequence: CASSFGAGTGNTIYF. As DNA, the CDR3 is TGTGCCAGCAGCTTTGGGGCAGGGACCGGAAACACCATATATTTT.

This clonotype is medium-sized (0.01 to 0.1%) by share. The genes are TRBV12-3 or TRBV12-4 and TRBJ2-5; D is unresolved. The V end was cut by 6 bases, the J end by 5 bases, with 16 bases between. The CDR3 has 14 residues. The chain's CDR3 is CASSPIDARETQYF. DNA for the CDR3: TGTGCCAGCAGCCCGATTGATGCGCGCGAGACCCAGTACTTC.

The chain combines TRBV10-3 with TRBJ1-6; possibly TRBD1 for D (6 bases). V lost 8 bases and J 8 bases, leaving 13 bases between the germline ends. This CDR3 is built from 13 residues. Germline-derived CDR1 and CDR2 are ENHRY and SYGVKD. This chain's CDR3 is CAIGRGGDSPLHF. The DNA of the CDR3 is TGTGCCATCGGGAGGGGGGGCGATTCACCCCTCCACTTT.

This clonotype showed up many times. The chain combines TRBV7-2 with TRBJ2-3; D unresolved. V lost 4 bases and J 4 bases, leaving 12 bases between the germline ends. This CDR3 is built from 14 residues. Germline-derived CDR1 and CDR2 are SGHTA and FQGNSA. CDR3: CASSSGPPADTQYF. The CDR3 DNA is TGTGCCAGCAGCTCCGGGCCCCCCGCAGATACGCAGTATTTT.